The clone carrying this T cell receptor (beta chain) was seen many times. This sample is drawn from a study of prognosis after radiotherapy for stage I lung cancer. TCR beta CDR3 was amplified from genomic DNA by two-round multiplex PCR. TRBV and TRBJ genes each had their own specific primers in first-round PCR. TCRdb reanalysed the multiplex PCR reads using MiXCR and keeps one entry per CDR3 protein. The sample contains 20,000 to 30,000 distinct CDR3 sequences, roughly 40% of which appear only once. V was trimmed by 3 bases and J by 7 bases, leaving 21 bases between them. The length of the CDR3 is 17 residues. Germline assignment: CDR1 KGHDR and CDR2 SFDVKD.

The TCR sequence derives from a donor of 50 years or more with non-small cell lung cancer. The V gene is TRBV24-1, the J gene TRBJ2-1, with a tentative D call TRBD2 (6 bases). Sample: PBMCs, taken before or after stereotactic body radiation therapy (not recorded which). In DNA, the CDR3 is TGTGCCACCAGTGATCCCCCTGGAAGCGCCCGGGGGAATGAGCAGTTCTTC. Its protein is CATSDPPGSARGNEQFF.